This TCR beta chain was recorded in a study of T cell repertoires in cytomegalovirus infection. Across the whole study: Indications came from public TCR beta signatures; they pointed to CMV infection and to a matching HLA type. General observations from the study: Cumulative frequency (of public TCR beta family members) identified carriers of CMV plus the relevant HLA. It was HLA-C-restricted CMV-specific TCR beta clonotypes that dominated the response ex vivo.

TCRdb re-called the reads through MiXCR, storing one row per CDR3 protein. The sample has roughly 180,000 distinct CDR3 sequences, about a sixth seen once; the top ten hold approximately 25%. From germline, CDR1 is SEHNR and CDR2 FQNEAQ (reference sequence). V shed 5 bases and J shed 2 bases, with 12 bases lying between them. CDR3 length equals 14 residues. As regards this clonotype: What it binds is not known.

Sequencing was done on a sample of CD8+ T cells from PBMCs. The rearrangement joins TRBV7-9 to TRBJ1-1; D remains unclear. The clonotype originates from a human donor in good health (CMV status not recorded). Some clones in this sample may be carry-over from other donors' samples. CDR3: CASSDPGRNTEAFF. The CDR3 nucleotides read TGTGCCAGCAGCGACCCCGGGAGAAACACTGAAGCTTTCTTT.